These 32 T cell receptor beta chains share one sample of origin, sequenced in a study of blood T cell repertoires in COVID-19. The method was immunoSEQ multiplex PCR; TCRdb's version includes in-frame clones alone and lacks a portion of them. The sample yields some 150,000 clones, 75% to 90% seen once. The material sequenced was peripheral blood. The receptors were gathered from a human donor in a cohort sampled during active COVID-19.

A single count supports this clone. CDR3 loop: CASSSGQVGADTQYF. The CDR3 DNA sequence: TGCGCCAGCAGCTCCGGACAGGTGGGGGCAGATACGCAGTATTTT. J is TRBJ2-3 and V is TRBV5-1; 7 bases fit TRBD1. This CDR3 region has 15 residues. V was pared by 3 bases and J by 4 bases, with 8 bases of the junction left unmatched. Germline V lookup: CDR1 SGHRS, CDR2 YFSETQ.

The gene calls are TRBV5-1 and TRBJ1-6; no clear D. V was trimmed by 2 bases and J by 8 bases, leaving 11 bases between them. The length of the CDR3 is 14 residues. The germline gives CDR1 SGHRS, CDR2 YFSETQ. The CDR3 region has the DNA TGCGCCAGCAGCTTAGGCCAGGACTATTCACCCCTCCACTTT. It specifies CASSLGQDYSPLHF.

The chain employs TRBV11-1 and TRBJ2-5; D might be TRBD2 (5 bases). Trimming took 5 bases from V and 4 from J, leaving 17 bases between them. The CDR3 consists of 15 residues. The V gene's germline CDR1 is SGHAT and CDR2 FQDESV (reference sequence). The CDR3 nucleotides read TGTGCCAGCAGCCCATCCGGGGTTGGGGTAGAGACCCAGTACTTC. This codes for CASSPSGVGVETQYF.

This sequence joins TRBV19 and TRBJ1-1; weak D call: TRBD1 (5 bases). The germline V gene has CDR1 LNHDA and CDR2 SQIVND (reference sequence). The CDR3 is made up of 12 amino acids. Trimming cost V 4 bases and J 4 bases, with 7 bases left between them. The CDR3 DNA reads TGTGCCAGTAGTACGACAGCCACTGAAGCTTTCTTT. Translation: CASSTTATEAFF.

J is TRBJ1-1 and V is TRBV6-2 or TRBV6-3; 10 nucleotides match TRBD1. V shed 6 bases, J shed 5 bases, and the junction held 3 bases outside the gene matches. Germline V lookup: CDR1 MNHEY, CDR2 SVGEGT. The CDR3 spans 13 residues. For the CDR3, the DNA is TGTGCCAGCAGCCGGGACAGGGGAACTGAAGCTTTCTTT. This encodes CASSRDRGTEAFF.

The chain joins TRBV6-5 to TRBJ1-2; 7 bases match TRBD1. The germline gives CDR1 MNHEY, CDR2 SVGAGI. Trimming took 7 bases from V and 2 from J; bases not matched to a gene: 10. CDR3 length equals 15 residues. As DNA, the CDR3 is TGTGCCAGCACCCAATCGACAGGGCCGAACTATGGCTACACCTTC. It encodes CASTQSTGPNYGYTF.

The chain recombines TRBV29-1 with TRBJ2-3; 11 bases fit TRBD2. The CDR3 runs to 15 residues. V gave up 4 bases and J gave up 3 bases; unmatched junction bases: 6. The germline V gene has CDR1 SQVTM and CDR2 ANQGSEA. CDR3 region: CSVANLAGGTDTQYF. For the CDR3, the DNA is TGCAGCGTTGCTAATCTAGCGGGGGGTACAGATACGCAGTATTTT.

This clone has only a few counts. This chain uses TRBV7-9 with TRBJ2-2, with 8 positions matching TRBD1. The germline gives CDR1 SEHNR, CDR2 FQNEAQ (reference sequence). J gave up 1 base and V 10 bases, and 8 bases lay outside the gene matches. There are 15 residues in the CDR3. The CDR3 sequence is CATITGTGNTGELFF. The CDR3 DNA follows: TGTGCCACCATAACCGGGACAGGGAACACCGGGGAGCTGTTTTTT.

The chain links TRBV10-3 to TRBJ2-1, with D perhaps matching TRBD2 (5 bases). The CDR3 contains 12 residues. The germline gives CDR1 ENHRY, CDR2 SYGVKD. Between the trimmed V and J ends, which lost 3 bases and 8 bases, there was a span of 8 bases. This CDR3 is CAISDMRDEQFF. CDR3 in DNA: TGTGCCATCAGTGACATGAGGGATGAGCAGTTCTTC.

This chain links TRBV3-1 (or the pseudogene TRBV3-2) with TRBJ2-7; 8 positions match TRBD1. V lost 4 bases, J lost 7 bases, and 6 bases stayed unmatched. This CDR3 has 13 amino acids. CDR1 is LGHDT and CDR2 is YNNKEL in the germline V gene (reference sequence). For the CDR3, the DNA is TGTGCCAGCAGCCTCCAGGGGGCGGGTGAGCAGTACGTC. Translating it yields CASSLQGAGEQYV.

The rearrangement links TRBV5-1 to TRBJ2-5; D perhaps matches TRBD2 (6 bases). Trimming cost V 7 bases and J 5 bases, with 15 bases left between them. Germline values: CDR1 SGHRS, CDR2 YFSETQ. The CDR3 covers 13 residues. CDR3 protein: CASGGEGRETQYF. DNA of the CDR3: TGCGCCAGCGGAGGGGAAGGGAGGGAGACCCAGTACTTC.

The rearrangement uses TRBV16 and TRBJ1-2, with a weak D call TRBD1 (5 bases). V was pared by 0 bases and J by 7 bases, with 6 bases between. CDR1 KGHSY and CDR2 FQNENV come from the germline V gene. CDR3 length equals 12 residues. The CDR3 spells CASSQSQGGYTF. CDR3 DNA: TGTGCCAGCAGCCAATCGCAGGGTGGCTACACCTTC.

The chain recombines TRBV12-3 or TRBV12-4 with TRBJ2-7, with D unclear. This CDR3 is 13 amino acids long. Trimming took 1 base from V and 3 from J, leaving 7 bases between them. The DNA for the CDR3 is TGTGCCAGCAGTTTAGTACAGTTCTACGAGCAGTACTTC. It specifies CASSLVQFYEQYF.

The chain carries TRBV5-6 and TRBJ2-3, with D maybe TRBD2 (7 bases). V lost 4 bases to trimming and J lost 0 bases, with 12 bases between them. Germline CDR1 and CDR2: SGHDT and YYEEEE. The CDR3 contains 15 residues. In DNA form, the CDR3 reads TGTGCCAGCAGCAGGGGGGGCGGAAGCACAGATACGCAGTATTTT. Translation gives CASSRGGGSTDTQYF.

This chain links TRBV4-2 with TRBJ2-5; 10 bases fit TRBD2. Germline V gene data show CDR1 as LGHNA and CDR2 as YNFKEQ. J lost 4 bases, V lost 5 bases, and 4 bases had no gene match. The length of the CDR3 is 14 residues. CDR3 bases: TGTGCCAGCAGCTGGAGCGGGGGGGGAGAGACCCAGTACTTC. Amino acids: CASSWSGGGETQYF.

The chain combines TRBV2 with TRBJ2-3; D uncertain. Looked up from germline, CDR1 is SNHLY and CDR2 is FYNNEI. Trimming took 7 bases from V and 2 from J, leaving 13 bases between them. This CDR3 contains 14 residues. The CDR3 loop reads CASTLRTVTDTQYF. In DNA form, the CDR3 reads TGTGCCAGCACCCTCCGTACTGTCACAGATACGCAGTATTTT.

CDR3: CASSQEGTEGLGTQYF. CDR3 sequence (DNA): TGTGCCAGCAGCCAAGAGGGGACTGAGGGGTTGGGTACGCAGTATTTT. The gene calls are TRBV4-2 and TRBJ2-3; D is perhaps TRBD2 (6 bases). Trimming removed 0 bases at V and 8 bases at J, with 18 bases between. Per germline, CDR1 LGHNA and CDR2 YNFKEQ. This CDR3 contains 16 residues.

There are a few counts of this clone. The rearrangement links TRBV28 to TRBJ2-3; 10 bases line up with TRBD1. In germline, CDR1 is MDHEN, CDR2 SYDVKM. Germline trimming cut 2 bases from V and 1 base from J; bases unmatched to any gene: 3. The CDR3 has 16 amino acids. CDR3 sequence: CASSLDGTGGTDTQYF. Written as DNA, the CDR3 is TGTGCCAGCAGTTTAGATGGGACAGGGGGCACAGATACGCAGTATTTT.

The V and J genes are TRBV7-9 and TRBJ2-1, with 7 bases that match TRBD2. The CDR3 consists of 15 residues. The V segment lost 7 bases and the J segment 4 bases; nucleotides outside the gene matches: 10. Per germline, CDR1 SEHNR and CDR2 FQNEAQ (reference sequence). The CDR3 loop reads CASTRSAGEYNEQFF. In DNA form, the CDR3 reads TGTGCCAGCACCCGATCGGCGGGAGAGTACAATGAGCAGTTCTTC. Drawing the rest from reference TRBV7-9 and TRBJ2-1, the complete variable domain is DTGVSQNPRHKITKRGQNVTFRCDPISEHNRLYWYRQTLGQGPEFLTYFQNEAQLEKSRLLSDRFSAERPKGSFSTLEIQRTEQGDSAMYLCASTRSAGEYNEQFFGPGTRLTVL.

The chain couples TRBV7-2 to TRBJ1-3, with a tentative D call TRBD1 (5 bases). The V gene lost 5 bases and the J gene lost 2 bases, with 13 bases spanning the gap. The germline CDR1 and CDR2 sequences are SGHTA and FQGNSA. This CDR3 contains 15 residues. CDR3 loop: CASSPVGGAGNTIYF. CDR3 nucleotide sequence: TGTGCCAGCAGCCCGGTGGGAGGGGCTGGAAACACCATATATTTT.

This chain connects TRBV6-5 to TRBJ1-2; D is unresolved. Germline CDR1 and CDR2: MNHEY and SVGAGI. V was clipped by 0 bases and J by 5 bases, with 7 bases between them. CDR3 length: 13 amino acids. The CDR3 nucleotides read TGTGCCAGCAGTTACTCGAGGGATTATGGCTACACCTTC. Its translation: CASSYSRDYGYTF.

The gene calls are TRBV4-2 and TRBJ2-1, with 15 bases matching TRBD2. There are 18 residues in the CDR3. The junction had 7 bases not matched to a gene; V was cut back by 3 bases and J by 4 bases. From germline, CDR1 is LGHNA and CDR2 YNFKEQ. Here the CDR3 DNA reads TGTGCCAGCAGCCAGGGACTAGCGGGGGGTCTAAAATACAATGAGCAGTTCTTC. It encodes CASSQGLAGGLKYNEQFF.

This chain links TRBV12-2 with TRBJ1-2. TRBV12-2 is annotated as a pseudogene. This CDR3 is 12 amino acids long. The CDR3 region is CASRSPRSGYTF. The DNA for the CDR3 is TGTGCAAGTCGCTCCCCCCGGTCAGGCTACACCTTC.

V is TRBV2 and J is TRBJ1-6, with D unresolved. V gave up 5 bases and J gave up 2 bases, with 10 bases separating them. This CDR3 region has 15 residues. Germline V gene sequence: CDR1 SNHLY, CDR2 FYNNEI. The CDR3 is CASSPSQAYNSPLHF. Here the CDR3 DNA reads TGTGCCAGCAGTCCCTCCCAGGCCTATAATTCACCCCTCCACTTT.

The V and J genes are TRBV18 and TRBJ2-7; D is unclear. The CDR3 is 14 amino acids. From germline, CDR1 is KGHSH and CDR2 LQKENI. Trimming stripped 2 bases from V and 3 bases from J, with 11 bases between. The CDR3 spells CASSPFEIRYEQYF. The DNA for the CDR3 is TGTGCCAGCTCACCATTTGAGATTCGCTACGAGCAGTACTTC.

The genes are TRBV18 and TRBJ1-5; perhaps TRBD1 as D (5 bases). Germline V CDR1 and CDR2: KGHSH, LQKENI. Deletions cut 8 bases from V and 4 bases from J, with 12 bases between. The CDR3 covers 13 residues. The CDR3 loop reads CASAGAVNQPQHF. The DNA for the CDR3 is TGTGCCAGCGCTGGGGCAGTAAATCAGCCCCAGCATTTT.

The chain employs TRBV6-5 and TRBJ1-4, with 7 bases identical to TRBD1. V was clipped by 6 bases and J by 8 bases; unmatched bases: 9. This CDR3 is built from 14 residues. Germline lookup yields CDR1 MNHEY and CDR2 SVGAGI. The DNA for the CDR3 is TGTGCCAGCAGAGTTGCAGGGGGTGAGGAAAAACTGTTTTTT. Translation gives CASRVAGGEEKLFF.

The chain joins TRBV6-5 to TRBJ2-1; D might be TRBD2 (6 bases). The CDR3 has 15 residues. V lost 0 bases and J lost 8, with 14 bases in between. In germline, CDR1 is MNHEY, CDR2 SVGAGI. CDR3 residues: CASSYSVGGAYEQFF. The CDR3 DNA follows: TGTGCCAGCAGTTACTCGGTGGGAGGAGCCTATGAGCAGTTCTTC.

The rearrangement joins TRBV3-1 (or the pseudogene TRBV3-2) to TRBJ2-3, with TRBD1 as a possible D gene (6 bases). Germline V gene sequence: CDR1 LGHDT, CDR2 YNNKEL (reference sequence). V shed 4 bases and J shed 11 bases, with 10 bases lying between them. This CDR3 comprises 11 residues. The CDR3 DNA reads TGTGCCAGCAGCCTAGGACAGAAGCAGTATTTT. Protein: CASSLGQKQYF.

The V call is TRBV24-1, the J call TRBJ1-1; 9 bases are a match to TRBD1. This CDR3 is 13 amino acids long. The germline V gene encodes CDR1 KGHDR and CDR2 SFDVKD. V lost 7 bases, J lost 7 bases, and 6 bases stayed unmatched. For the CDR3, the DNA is TGTGCCACCAGAGGACAGGGGCTTGGTGAAGCTTTCTTT. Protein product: CATRGQGLGEAFF.

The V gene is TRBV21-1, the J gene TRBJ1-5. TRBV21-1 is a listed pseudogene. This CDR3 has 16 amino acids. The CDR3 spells CPQMGGGISGNQPQHF. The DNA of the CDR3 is TGCCCTCAGATGGGGGGGGGTATTTCAGGCAATCAGCCCCAGCATTTT.

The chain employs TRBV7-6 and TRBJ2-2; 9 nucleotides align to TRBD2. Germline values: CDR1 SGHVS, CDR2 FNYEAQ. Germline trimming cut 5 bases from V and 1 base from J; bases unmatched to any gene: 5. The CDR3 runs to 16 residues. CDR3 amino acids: CASSLISGGNTGELFF. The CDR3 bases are TGTGCCAGCAGCCTAATTAGCGGGGGGAACACCGGGGAGCTGTTTTTT.